A single sample gave rise to the 12 T cell receptor beta chains below, sequenced in a study of T cell changes during pregnancy in multiple sclerosis. This table comes from immunoSEQ multiplex PCR, and its TCRdb copy is limited to in-frame clones, with some not included. This table holds tens of thousands of clones, 94% found once. Here the sequenced sample was peripheral blood, taken after pregnancy. Receptors were obtained from a female donor in good health, enrolled as a control in a pregnancy study.

The genes are TRBV7-9 and TRBJ2-3; D is possibly TRBD2 (6 bases). Germline CDR1 and CDR2: SEHNR and FQNEAQ (reference sequence). CDR3 length equals 15 residues. Trimming took off 6 bases at V and 0 bases at J, with 13 bases between the two ends. DNA for the CDR3: TGTGCCAGCAGGAAGGCAGGGACTAGCACAGATACGCAGTATTTT. Amino acids: CASRKAGTSTDTQYF.

This clone was seen only once. This sequence joins TRBV28 and TRBJ2-7; 11 bases match TRBD1. The CDR3 covers 15 residues. Germline CDR1 MDHEN, CDR2 SYDVKM. J was trimmed by 4 bases and V by 4 bases; bases with no gene match: 6. The CDR3 DNA reads TGTGCCAGCAGTTATACCGGGACAGGGGGATACGAGCAGTACTTC. Its protein product is CASSYTGTGGYEQYF.

This clone was picked up one time. V usage is TRBV7-2 and J usage is TRBJ2-1; 14 nucleotides align to TRBD2. J lost 9 bases, V lost 5 bases, and 6 bases had no gene match. CDR1 is SGHTA, CDR2 FQGNSA, per germline. This CDR3 contains 15 residues. This CDR3 reads CASSPGTSGSREQFF. CDR3 coding DNA: TGTGCCAGCAGCCCCGGGACTAGCGGGAGTCGTGAGCAGTTCTTC.

CDR3 sequence (DNA): TGCAGTGCTACTAGGTCCTACGAGCAGTACTTC. Its translation is CSATRSYEQYF. J is TRBJ2-7 and V is TRBV20-1; D call uncertain. Trimming stripped 4 bases from V and 1 base from J, with 5 bases between. The CDR3 sequence is 11 residues long. Germline V gene lookup returns CDR1 DFQATT and CDR2 SNEGSKA (reference sequence).

The chain couples TRBV4-1 to TRBJ2-7, with 10 bases lining up with TRBD2. The V and J ends lost 0 bases and 3 bases, in that order; junction bases with no gene match: 5. Germline values: CDR1 MGHRA, CDR2 YSYEKL. The CDR3 has 16 residues. CDR3 DNA sequence: TGCGCCAGCAGCCAAGATATGGCTAGCGGGAGCTACGAGCAGTACTTC. Amino acid sequence: CASSQDMASGSYEQYF.

This clone was recorded a few times. This sequence joins TRBV6-5 and TRBJ1-5, with D uncertain. The V end lost 5 bases, the J end lost 2 bases, and 10 bases lay between the germline ends. The germline V gene encodes CDR1 MNHEY and CDR2 SVGAGI. The CDR3 length is 14 residues. For the CDR3, the DNA is TGTGCCAGCAGTCCCTTAGGAGGCAATCAGCCCCAGCATTTT. Translation: CASSPLGGNQPQHF.

This chain joins TRBV2 and TRBJ2-1, with TRBD2 matching over 8 bases. The CDR3 has 13 residues. Per germline, CDR1 SNHLY and CDR2 FYNNEI. The V segment lost 5 bases and the J segment 6 bases; nucleotides outside the gene matches: 3. The CDR3 nucleotides are TGTGCCAGCAGTCGTAGCGGGACCAATGAGCAGTTCTTC. It is translated as CASSRSGTNEQFF.

This chain connects TRBV28 to TRBJ1-1; no reliable D call. V gave up 6 bases and J gave up 6 bases, with 11 bases separating them. CDR3 length equals 12 residues. Per germline, CDR1 MDHEN and CDR2 SYDVKM. The CDR3 DNA follows: TGTGCCAGCAGGGAGTTTGAGGCTGAAGCTTTCTTT. This gives the protein CASREFEAEAFF.

V gene TRBV19 combines with J gene TRBJ2-2; D perhaps matches TRBD2 (6 bases). This CDR3 contains 14 residues. CDR1 and CDR2 (germline): LNHDA, SQIVND (reference sequence). Between the trimmed V and J ends, which lost 8 bases and 4 bases, there was a span of 14 bases. In DNA form, the CDR3 reads TGTGCCAGTGGGGGAGGTTGGGGCACCGGGGAGCTGTTTTTT. Encoded protein: CASGGGWGTGELFF.

This clone was seen just once. The chain employs TRBV5-1 and TRBJ2-2; 10 positions match TRBD1. Looked up from germline, CDR1 is SGHRS and CDR2 is YFSETQ. The CDR3 loop spans 16 amino acids. Losses at the gene ends were 0 bases for V and 5 bases for J; bases not matched to a gene: 4. CDR3 sequence: CASSLGDRGETGELFF. The CDR3 DNA reads as TGCGCCAGCAGCTTGGGGGACAGGGGAGAGACCGGGGAGCTGTTTTTT.

A remark on this clone: Within the sample, other DNA sequences also encode this same CDR3. V gene TRBV27 combines with J gene TRBJ2-7; D is perhaps TRBD1 (6 bases). CDR1 MNHEY and CDR2 SMNVEV come from the germline V gene (reference sequence). The V end was cut by 2 bases, the J end by 3 bases, with 8 bases between. This CDR3 is built from 13 residues. The CDR3: CASSLGRGYEQYF. The CDR3 region has the DNA TGTGCCAGCAGTTTAGGCAGGGGCTACGAGCAGTACTTC.

The V gene is TRBV7-9, the J gene TRBJ1-5; unclear D gene. This CDR3 is built from 14 residues. V lost 5 bases to trimming and J lost 4 bases, with 12 bases between them. Germline CDR1 is SEHNR and CDR2 is FQNEAQ (reference sequence). CDR3 sequence reads: CASSEGRGNQPQHF. The CDR3, as DNA: TGTGCCAGCAGCGAAGGGAGAGGTAATCAGCCCCAGCATTTT.